The sequence of this TCR beta chain was determined in a study of CXCR3-negative and CXCR3-positive naive CD8 T cells. In the study overall: The libraries yielded 120 million to 150 million TRB reads, about 1.5 +/- 0.3 million each.

Overall study findings and caveats: More hydrophobic TRB CDR3s were found in CXCR3-positive naive cells than in CXCR3-negative naive cells.

About this clonotype itself: What it binds is not known.

The CDR3 loop spans 14 amino acids. Germline V gene sequence: CDR1 SEHNR, CDR2 FQNEAQ (reference sequence). UMI labels and 5' RACE were used to prepare the TRB cDNA libraries. Each CDR3 protein gets one entry in TCRdb, which reprocessed the 5' RACE reads and gives no DNA. The sample totals 150,000 or so distinct CDR3 sequences; its top ten clones hold 0.49%. V usage is TRBV7-9 and J usage is TRBJ2-1; TCRdb calls TRBD2, which cannot be checked without DNA. Sequenced material: naive CXCR3+ CD8+ T cells from blood. Documented subset: CD45RO-CCR7+CD27+CD95- naive CD8+ T cells expressing CXCR3 (TNR3+). This clonotype originated in a human donor in good health. Some clones in this sample may be carry-over from other donors' samples. The CDR3 here is CASSSRDFDNEQFF.